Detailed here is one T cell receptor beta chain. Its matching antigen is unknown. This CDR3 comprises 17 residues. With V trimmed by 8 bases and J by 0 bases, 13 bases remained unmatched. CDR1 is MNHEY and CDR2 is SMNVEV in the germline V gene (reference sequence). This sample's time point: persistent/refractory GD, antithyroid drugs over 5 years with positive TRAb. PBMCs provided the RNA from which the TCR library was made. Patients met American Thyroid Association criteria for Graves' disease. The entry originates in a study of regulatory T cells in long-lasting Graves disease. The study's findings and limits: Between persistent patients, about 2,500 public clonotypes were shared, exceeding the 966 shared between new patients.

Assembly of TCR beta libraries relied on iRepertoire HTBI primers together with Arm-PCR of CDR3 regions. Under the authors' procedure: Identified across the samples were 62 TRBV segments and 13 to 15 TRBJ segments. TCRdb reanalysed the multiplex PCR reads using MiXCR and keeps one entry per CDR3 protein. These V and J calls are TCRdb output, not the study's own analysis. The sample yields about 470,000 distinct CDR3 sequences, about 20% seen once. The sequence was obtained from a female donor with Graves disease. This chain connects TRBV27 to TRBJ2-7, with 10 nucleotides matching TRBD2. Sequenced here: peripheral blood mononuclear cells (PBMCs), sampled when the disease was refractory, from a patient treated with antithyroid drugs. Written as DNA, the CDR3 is TGTGCCAGCTCTCGGGTGGGTAGCGGGAGGTACTCCTACGAGCAGTACTTC. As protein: CASSRVGSGRYSYEQYF.